These T cell receptor beta chains were read from a single sample in a study of blood T cell repertoires in COVID-19. Some clones are missing from TCRdb's copy, which holds only in-frame ones; the method was immunoSEQ multiplex PCR. The sample holds more than 300,000 clones, about 92% seen once. Sequenced: PBMCs or T cells enriched from blood (not recorded which). All receptors come from a woman aged 25 to 39 who had recovered from COVID-19. CDR3s include the opening cysteine and the closing phenylalanine or tryptophan. A D gene is named only where the DNA matches it firmly. Expanded clones get a size class; other rows say once, few or many, or leave the size out.

TRBD1	few	TRBV3-1/TRBV3-2	TRBJ1-2	TGTGCCAGCAGCCAAGATCCCGGGACAGGGCGAGGCTACACCTTC	CASSQDPGTGRGYTF
NA	NA	TRBV15	TRBJ1-6	TGTGCCACCATTGACTTGAGGAGTCATTCACCCCTCCACTTT	CATIDLRSHSPLHF
TRBD1	NA	TRBV7-8	TRBJ1-4	TGTGCCAGCAGCTTCCGGGACAGGGGAGAAAAACTGTTTTTT	CASSFRDRGEKLFF
NA	NA	TRBV28	TRBJ2-3	TGTGCCAGCAGGGGTCAGGGCAGTAGCACAGATACGCAGTATTTT	CASRGQGSSTDTQYF
TRBD1	NA	TRBV7-2	TRBJ2-7	TGTGCCAGCAGCCAGGCTTCGGGACAGGGCTCCTACGAGCAGTACTTC	CASSQASGQGSYEQYF
TRBD1	NA	TRBV6-5	TRBJ2-3	TGTGCCAGCGGGGACAGGGTGGCAGATACGCAGTATTTT	CASGDRVADTQYF
TRBD1	NA	TRBV19	TRBJ2-7	TGTGCCAGTAGTACGACAGGGGGCTCCGCCGAGCAGTACTTC	CASSTTGGSAEQYF
TRBD1	NA	TRBV2	TRBJ2-6	TGTGCCAGCAGTTCCGGGACAGGGCGTATAGGGGCCAACGTCCTGACTTTC	CASSSGTGRIGANVLTF
NA	once	TRBV5-8	TRBJ1-1	TGTGCCAGCAGCTTCTTACCGGGGGCGGGGGGCACTGAAGCTTTCTTT	CASSFLPGAGGTEAFF
NA	NA	TRBV3-1/TRBV3-2	TRBJ1-2	TGTGCCAGCAGCCGCGAAGGATCGGAGCCCCGCCTAGGCTACACCTTC	CASSREGSEPRLGYTF
NA	NA	TRBV2	TRBJ2-3	TGTGCCAGCAGGGTCGCAGCGATAGAAGATACGCAGTATTTT	CASRVAAIEDTQYF
NA	NA	TRBV6-5	TRBJ1-2	TGTGCCAGCAGTTACCTCGGGGAAGCTAACTATGGCTACACCTTC	CASSYLGEANYGYTF
TRBD1	NA	TRBV5-6	TRBJ1-2	TGTGCCAGCAGTCTTGGACAGGAATATGGCTACACCTTC	CASSLGQEYGYTF
NA	few	TRBV11-2	TRBJ2-2	TGTGCCAGCAGCAACACAAACAACGGGGAGCTGTTTTTT	CASSNTNNGELFF
TRBD2	NA	TRBV3-1/TRBV3-2	TRBJ2-5	TGTGCCAGCAGCACTGCGGGGGGGCCGGGGACCCAGTACTTC	CASSTAGGPGTQYF
TRBD1	NA	TRBV12-3/TRBV12-4	TRBJ1-2	TGTGCCAGCAGTTTAGCCCAGGGGGATGGCTACACCTTC	CASSLAQGDGYTF
TRBD2	once	TRBV5-1	TRBJ2-3	TGCGCCAGCAGCTCTCGACTAGCGGGAAGCACAGATACGCAGTATTTT	CASSSRLAGSTDTQYF
TRBD1	NA	TRBV4-3	TRBJ2-1	TGCGCCAGCAGCCAAGGAGGGACAGGGAGGGACTACAATGAGCAGTTCTTC	CASSQGGTGRDYNEQFF
NA	NA	TRBV27	TRBJ1-2	TGTGCCAGCAGCGATCCCAGGGGCGGATCCTATGGCTACACCTTC	CASSDPRGGSYGYTF